This T cell receptor (beta chain) was obtained from a study of T cells expressing NK-cell markers. Looking at the study overall: It was sorted CD3+CD56+NKG2C+, CD3+CD56+NKG2C- and CD3+CD56-NKG2C+ T cells that supplied the TCR beta repertoires. Seven of the eight sequenced donors were classified as HCMV-seropositive, and one was classified as seronegative. Study-level results: In five or six donors, dominant CD3+CD56+NKG2C+ clonotypes ranked among the top 10 CD8+ clonotypes.

About this clonotype itself: No antigen is known for it.

The germline CDR1 and CDR2 sequences are LNHNV and YYDKDF (reference sequence). The CDR3 runs to 15 residues. What made the TCR beta cDNA was 5'RACE template switching with UMIs. TCRdb reprocessed the 5' RACE reads and stores each CDR3 protein as one record, lacking DNA. The ten top clones account for roughly 3.6%, within a sample of 550,000 to 600,000 distinct CDR3 sequences. This clonotype was sampled from a young man in good health. J is TRBJ2-1 and V is TRBV15; TCRdb names TRBD1, which stays unverified in the absence of DNA. Sequenced input: blood T cells: a sorted CD56 or NKG2C T cell subset, CD4+ or CD8+ T cells, or bulk PBMC T cells (not recorded which). The CDR3 here is CATSRVRTPADEQFF.